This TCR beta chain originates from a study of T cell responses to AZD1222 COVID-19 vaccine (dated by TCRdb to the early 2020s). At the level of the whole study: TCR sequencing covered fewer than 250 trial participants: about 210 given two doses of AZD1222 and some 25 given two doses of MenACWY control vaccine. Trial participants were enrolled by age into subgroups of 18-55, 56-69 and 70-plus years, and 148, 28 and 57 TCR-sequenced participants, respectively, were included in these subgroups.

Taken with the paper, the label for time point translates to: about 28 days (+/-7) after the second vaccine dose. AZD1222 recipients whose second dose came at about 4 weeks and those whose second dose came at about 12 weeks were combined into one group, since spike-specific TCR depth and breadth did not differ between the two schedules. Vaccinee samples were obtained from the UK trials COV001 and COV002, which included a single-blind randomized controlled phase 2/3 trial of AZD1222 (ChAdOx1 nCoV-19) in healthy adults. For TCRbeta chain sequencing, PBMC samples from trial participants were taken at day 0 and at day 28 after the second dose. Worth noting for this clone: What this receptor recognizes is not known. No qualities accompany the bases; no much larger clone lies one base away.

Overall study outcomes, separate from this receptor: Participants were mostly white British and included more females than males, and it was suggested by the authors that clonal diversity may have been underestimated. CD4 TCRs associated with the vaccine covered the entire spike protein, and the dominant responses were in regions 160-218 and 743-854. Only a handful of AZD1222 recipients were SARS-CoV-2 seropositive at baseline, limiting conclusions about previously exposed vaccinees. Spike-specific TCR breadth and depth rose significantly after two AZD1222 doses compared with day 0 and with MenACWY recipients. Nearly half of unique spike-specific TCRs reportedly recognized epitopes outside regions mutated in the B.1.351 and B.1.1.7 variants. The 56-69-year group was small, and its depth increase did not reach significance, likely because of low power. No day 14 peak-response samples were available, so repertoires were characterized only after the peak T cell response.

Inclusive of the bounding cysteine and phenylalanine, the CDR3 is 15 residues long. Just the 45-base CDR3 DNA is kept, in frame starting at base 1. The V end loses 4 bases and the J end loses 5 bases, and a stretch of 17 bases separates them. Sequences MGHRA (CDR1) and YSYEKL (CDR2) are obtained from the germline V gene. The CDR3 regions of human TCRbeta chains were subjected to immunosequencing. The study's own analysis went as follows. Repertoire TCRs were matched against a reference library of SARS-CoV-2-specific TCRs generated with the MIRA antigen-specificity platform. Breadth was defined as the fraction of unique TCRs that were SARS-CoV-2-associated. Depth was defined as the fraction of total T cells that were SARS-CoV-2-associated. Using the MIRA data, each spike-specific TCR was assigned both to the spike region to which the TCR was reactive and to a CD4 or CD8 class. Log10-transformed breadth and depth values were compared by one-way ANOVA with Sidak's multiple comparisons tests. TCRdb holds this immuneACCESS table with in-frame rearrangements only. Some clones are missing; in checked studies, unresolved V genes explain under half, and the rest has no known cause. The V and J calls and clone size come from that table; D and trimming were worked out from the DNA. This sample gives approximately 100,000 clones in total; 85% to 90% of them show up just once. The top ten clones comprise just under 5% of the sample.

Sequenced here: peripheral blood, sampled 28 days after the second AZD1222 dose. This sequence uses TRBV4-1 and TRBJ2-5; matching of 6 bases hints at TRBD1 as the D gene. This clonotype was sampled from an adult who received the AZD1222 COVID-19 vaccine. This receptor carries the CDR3 CASSLSQTGSETQYF. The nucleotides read TGCGCCAGCAGCCTCTCCCAGACAGGTTCGGAGACCCAGTACTTC.